The T cell receptor (beta chain) described here comes from a study of sequential checkpoint blockade in melanoma (dated by TCRdb to the late 2010s). Study-level background: Patients were assigned by 1:1 randomization to either first-line nivolumab followed by ipilimumab (arm A) or ipilimumab followed by nivolumab (arm B). Maintenance nivolumab was given following each of the two trial sequences. The paper's findings and limits, for the study overall: The model for predicting response that combines TCR metrics with mutation burden needs to be validated in larger, independent patient cohorts.

The immunoSEQ Assay was used to immunosequence TCRbeta CDR3 regions from genomic DNA. Before high-throughput sequencing, genomic DNA was amplified using bias-controlled multiplex PCR. The study's own analysis went as follows. To quantify the absolute abundance of each unique TCRbeta CDR3 region, the sequences were collapsed and filtered. Clonality, defined as 1 minus Pielou's evenness, was calculated using only productive rearrangements. A previously published method was used to identify clones with significantly greater frequencies in on-treatment samples than in baseline samples. TCRdb took this table from immuneACCESS and kept in-frame rearrangements with V and J called. Such tables lack part of the clones; where checked against another copy, unresolved V genes explain under half of the gap, and the rest is unexplained. V and J calls and clone size are those listed in that table; D and trimming were worked out from the DNA. For this sample the table gives 15,000 to 20,000 clones, of which around 76% were detected only once. About a third of the sample is in the top ten clones.

Per the germline V gene (reference sequence), MNHNY is the CDR1 and SVGAGI is the CDR2. The CDR3 runs 15 residues from the cysteine to the phenylalanine. Here the CDR3 DNA is all that survives: 45 bases in frame from base 1. Between the V and J ends, shortened by 2 bases and 6 bases respectively, the junction contains 14 bases. Explained via the paper, the treatment or condition label denotes: randomized to nivolumab then ipilimumab (arm A) or the reverse (arm B). None of the patients in the trial had previously been given DNA-damaging chemotherapy. A FACS Aria II flow cytometer was used to sort live CD3+CD8+ cells that were negative for CD19 and CD56 from thawed PBMCs. CheckMate 064, a randomized, open-label phase II trial of sequential checkpoint blockade, was the source of the samples, all of which came from patients with melanoma. Peripheral blood mononuclear cells were collected by leukapheresis, purified with Ficoll-Paque, and frozen in human serum with approximately 10% DMSO. Purity of sorted blood CD3+CD8+ cells was verified at >98% immediately after sorting, followed by DNA extraction.

This clone was seen more than once but under ten times. Its antigen is not yet known. No base qualities exist here, and no much larger clone lies one base off it. The chain couples TRBV6-6 to TRBJ2-1, with the identity of the D gene unclear. This clonotype was sampled from a human donor with melanoma. This material consisted of CD8+ T cells sorted from blood (inferred from file names), taken from a patient given nivolumab and ipilimumab in sequence. The encoded CDR3 is CASSYSVGIPNEQFF. In nucleotides, the sequence is TGTGCCAGCAGTTACAGCGTTGGAATCCCCAATGAGCAGTTCTTC.